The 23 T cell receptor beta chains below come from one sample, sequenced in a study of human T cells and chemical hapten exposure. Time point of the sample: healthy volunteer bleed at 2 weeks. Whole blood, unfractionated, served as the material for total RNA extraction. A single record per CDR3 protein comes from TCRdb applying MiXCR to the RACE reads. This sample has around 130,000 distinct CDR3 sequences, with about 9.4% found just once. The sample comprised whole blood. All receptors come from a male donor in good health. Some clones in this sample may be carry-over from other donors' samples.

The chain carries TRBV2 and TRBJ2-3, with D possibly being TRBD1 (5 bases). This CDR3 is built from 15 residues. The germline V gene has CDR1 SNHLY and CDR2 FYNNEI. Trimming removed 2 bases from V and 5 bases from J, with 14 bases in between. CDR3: CASSEPGRSGDTQYF. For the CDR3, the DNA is TGTGCCAGCAGTGAACCAGGGCGTTCGGGAGATACGCAGTATTTT.

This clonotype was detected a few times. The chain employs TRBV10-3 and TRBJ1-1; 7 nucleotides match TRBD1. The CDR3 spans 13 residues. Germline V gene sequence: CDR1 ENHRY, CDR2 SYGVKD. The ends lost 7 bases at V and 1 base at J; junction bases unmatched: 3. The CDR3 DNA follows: TGTGCCATCACTGGGACAGAGAACACTGAAGCTTTCTTT. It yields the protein CAITGTENTEAFF.

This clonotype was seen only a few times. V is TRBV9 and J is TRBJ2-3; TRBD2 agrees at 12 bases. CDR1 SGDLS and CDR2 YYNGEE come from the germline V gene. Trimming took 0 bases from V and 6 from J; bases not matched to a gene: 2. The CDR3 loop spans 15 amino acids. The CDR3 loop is CASSVASGRADTQYF. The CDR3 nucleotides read TGTGCCAGCAGCGTAGCTAGCGGGAGGGCCGATACGCAGTATTTT.

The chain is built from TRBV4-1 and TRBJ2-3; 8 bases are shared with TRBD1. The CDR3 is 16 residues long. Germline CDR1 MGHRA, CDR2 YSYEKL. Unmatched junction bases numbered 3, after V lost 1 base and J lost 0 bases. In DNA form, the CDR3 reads TGCGCCAGCAGCCAAGGACAGGGGTTGAGCACAGATACGCAGTATTTT. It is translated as CASSQGQGLSTDTQYF.

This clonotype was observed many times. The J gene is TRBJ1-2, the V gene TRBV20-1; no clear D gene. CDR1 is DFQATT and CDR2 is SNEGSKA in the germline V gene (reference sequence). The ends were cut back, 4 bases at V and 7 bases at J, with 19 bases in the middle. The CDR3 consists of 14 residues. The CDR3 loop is CSATLPDQEGGYTF. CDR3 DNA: TGCAGTGCTACTCTTCCTGACCAGGAGGGTGGCTACACCTTC.

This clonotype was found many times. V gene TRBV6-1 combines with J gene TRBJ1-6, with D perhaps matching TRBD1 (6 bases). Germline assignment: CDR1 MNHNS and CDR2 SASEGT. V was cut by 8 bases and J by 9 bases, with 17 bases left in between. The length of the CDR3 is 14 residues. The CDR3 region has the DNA TGTGCCAGCTACCTGGGGGGGGCGGGTTCACCCCTCCACTTT. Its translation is CASYLGGAGSPLHF.

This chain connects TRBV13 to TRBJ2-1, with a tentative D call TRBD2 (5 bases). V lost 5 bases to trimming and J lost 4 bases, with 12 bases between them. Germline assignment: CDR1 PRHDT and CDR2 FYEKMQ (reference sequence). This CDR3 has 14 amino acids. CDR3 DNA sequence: TGTGCCAGCAGCCCTCGGAGGTTTTACAATGAGCAGTTCTTC. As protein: CASSPRRFYNEQFF.

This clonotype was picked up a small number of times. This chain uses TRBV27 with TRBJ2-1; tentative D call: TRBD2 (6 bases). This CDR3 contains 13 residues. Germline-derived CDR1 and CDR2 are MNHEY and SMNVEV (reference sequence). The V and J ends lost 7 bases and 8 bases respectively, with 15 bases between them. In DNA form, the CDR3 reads TGTGCCAGCAATAGCGGCCCCCCCTATGAGCAGTTCTTC. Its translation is CASNSGPPYEQFF.

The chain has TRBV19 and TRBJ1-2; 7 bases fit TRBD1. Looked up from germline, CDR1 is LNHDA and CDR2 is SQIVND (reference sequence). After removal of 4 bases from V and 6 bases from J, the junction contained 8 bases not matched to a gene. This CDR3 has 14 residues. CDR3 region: CASSSSTGSHGYTF. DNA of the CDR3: TGTGCCAGTAGTAGCTCGACAGGGAGTCATGGCTACACCTTC.

CDR3 in amino acids: CASSSPLAGPVEETQYF. As DNA, the CDR3 is TGTGCCAGCAGCTCGCCACTAGCGGGGCCCGTGGAAGAGACCCAGTACTTC. The chain couples TRBV11-2 to TRBJ2-5, with 10 bases matching TRBD2. V shed 4 bases, J shed 3 bases, and the junction held 11 bases outside the gene matches. Germline lookup yields CDR1 SGHAT and CDR2 FQNNGV. The CDR3 is 17 residues long. The entire variable domain, with the rest obtained from reference TRBV11-2 and TRBJ2-5, is as follows: EAGVAQSPRYKIIEKRQSVAFWCNPISGHATLYWYQQILGQGPKLLIQFQNNGVVDDSQLPKDRFSAERLKGVDSTLKIQPAKLEDSAVYLCASSSPLAGPVEETQYFGPGTRLLVL.

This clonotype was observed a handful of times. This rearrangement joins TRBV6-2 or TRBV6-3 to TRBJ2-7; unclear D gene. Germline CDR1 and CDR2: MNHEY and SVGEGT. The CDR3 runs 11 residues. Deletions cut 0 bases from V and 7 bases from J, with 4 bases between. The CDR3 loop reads CASSYSSEQYF. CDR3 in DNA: TGTGCCAGCAGTTACTCCTCGGAGCAGTACTTC.

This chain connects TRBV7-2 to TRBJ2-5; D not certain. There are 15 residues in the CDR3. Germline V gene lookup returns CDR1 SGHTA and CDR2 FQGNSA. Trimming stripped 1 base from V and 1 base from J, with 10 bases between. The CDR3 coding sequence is TGTGCCAGCAGCTTAGTTTGGGGTAGCCAAGAGACCCAGTACTTC. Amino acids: CASSLVWGSQETQYF.

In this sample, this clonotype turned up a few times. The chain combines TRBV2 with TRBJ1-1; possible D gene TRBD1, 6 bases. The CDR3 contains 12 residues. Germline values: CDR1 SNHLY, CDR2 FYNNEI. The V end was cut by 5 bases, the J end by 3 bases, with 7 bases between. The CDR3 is CASSQGYTEAFF. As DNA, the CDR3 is TGTGCCAGCAGTCAGGGGTACACTGAAGCTTTCTTT.

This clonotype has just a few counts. CDR3 in amino acids: CASSEVAGSSNQPQHF. CDR3 sequence (DNA): TGTGCCAGCAGTGAAGTCGCAGGGTCCAGCAATCAGCCCCAGCATTTT. V usage is TRBV2 and J usage is TRBJ1-5; the D gene is possibly TRBD1 (5 bases). Trimming stripped 1 base from V and 1 base from J, with 11 bases between. CDR1 and CDR2 from the germline V gene are SNHLY and FYNNEI. The CDR3 length is 16 residues.

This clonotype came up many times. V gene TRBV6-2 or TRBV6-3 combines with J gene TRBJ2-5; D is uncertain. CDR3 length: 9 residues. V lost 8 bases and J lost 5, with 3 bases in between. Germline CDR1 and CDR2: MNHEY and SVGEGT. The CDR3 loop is CASGETQYF. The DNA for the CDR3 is TGTGCCAGCGGCGAGACCCAGTACTTC.

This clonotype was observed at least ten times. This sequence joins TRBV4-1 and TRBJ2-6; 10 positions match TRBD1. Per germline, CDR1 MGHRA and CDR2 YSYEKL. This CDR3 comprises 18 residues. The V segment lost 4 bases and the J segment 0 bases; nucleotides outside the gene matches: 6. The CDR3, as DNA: TGCGCCAGCAGCCGATCGGACAGGGGGGGCTCTGGGGCCAACGTCCTGACTTTC. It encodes CASSRSDRGGSGANVLTF.

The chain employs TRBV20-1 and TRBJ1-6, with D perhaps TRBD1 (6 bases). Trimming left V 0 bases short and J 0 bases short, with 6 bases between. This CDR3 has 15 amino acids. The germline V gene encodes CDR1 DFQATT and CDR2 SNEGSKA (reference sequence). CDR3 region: CSAREGGSYNSPLHF. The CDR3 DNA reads TGCAGTGCTAGAGAAGGGGGCTCCTATAATTCACCCCTCCACTTT.

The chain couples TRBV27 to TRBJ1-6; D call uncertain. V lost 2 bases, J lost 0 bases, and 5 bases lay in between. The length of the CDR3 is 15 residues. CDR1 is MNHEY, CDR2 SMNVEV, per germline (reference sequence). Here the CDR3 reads CASSLRSSYNSPLHF. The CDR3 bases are TGTGCCAGCAGTTTACGGAGCTCCTATAATTCACCCCTCCACTTT.

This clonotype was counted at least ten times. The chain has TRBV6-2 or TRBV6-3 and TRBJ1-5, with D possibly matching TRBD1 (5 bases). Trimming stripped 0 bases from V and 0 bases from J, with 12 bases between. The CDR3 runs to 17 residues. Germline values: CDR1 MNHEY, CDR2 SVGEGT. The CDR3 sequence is CASSYSGGELSNQPQHF. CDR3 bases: TGTGCCAGCAGTTACTCGGGGGGGGAGCTTAGCAATCAGCCCCAGCATTTT.

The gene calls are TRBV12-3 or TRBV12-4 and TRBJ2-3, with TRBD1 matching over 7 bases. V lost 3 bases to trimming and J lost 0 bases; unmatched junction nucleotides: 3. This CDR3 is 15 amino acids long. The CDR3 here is CASSFKGQSTDTQYF. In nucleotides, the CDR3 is TGTGCCAGCAGTTTTAAGGGACAGAGCACAGATACGCAGTATTTT.

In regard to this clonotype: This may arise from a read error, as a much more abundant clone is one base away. DNA for the CDR3: TGTGCCAGCAGTTCTATGGCTGAAGCTTTCTTT. It yields the protein CASSSMAEAFF. The rearrangement joins TRBV12-3 or TRBV12-4 to TRBJ1-1; unclear D gene. The CDR3 runs 11 residues. The V gene lost 4 bases and the J gene lost 6 bases, with 6 bases spanning the gap.

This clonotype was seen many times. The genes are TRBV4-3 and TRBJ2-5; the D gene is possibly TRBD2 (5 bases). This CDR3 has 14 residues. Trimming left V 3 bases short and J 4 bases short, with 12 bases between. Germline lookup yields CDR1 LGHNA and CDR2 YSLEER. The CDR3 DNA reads TGCGCCAGCAGCCAGGGCCAAGGAGGAGAGACCCAGTACTTC. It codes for CASSQGQGGETQYF.

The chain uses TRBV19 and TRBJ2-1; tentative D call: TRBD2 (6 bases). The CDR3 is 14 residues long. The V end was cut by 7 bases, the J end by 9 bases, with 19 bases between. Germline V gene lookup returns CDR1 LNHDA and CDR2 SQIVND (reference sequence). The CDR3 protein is CASIGGLGKGEQFF. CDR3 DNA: TGTGCCAGTATTGGGGGACTGGGGAAGGGTGAGCAGTTCTTC.